Listed below are T cell receptor beta chains from one sample, sequenced in a study of T cells in localized non-small cell lung cancer. Some clones are missing from TCRdb's copy, which holds only in-frame ones; the method was immunoSEQ multiplex PCR. In the table there are approximately 52,000 clones, just over 85% of which are singletons. Sample: peripheral blood, taken before any cancer treatment. The receptors derive from a male donor older than 55 with stage III squamous cell lung carcinoma. Each CDR3 is given with its conserved first and last residue. The D gene is left open where the match is weak. Not every row has a clone size; where given, it reads once, few, many or a size class.

d_gene	v_gene	abundance	j_gene	CDR3nt	CDR3aa
-	TRBV19	-	TRBJ2-3	TGTGCCAGTAGTATCGGGTCGACGTTCGGCAGCACAGATACGCAGTATTTT	CASSIGSTFGSTDTQYF
-	TRBV4-1	-	TRBJ1-3	TGCGCCAGCAGCCAAGAGCCCCAGTGGGGGTCGGCTGGAAACACCATATATTTT	CASSQEPQWGSAGNTIYF
-	TRBV23-1	-	TRBJ1-1	TGCGCCAGCAGTCAATCCGGGGGACCCGGGACGTCAGCTTTCTTT	CASSQSGGPGTSAFF
-	TRBV4-1	-	TRBJ2-1	TGCGCCAGCAGCGCCGCCGGGACTTCGAGCTCCTACAATGAGCAGTTCTTC	CASSAAGTSSSYNEQFF
-	TRBV19	once	TRBJ1-3	TGTGCCAGTAGTATCCAGCCATATGGAAACACCATATATTTT	CASSIQPYGNTIYF
-	TRBV2	-	TRBJ2-5	TGTGCCAGCAGTAGACAGGTATCGGGCGAGACCCAGTACTTC	CASSRQVSGETQYF
TRBD1	TRBV15	-	TRBJ2-1	TGTGCCACCAGCAGAGAGGACAGGGGTAATGAGCAGTTCTTC	CATSREDRGNEQFF
-	TRBV5-6	-	TRBJ1-2	TGTGCCAGCAGCAACATCTATGGCTACACCTTC	CASSNIYGYTF
-	TRBV5-6	-	TRBJ2-7	TGTGCCAGCAGCCCAGGACACTACGAGCAGTACTTC	CASSPGHYEQYF
TRBD1	TRBV6-5	-	TRBJ1-2	TGTGCCAGCAGTTACCTGAGGACAGGCGGAAGCTATGGCTACACCTTC	CASSYLRTGGSYGYTF
-	TRBV7-8	-	TRBJ2-5	TGTGCCAGCTCATCCACAGGGTTCGATGAGACCCAGTACTTC	CASSSTGFDETQYF
TRBD1	TRBV7-2	-	TRBJ2-1	TGTGCCAGCAGCCCAGAGACAGGGGGCCGGAATGAGCAGTTCTTC	CASSPETGGRNEQFF
-	TRBV4-3	-	TRBJ2-6	TGCGCCAGCAGCCAGGAGACAGACGGGGCCAACGTCCTGACTTTC	CASSQETDGANVLTF
TRBD2	TRBV9	-	TRBJ2-1	TGTGCCAGCAGCGCCCTAGCGGGACTAGCTTTCTACAATGAGCAGTTCTTC	CASSALAGLAFYNEQFF
-	TRBV5-6	-	TRBJ1-2	TGTGCCAGCAGCCCACAGTACCCCACAAACTATGGCTACACCTTC	CASSPQYPTNYGYTF
-	TRBV5-4	-	TRBJ2-3	TGTGCCAGCACCCCGGACAGCGATCCCCTCGTGACAGATACGCAGTATTTT	CASTPDSDPLVTDTQYF
-	TRBV7-2	-	TRBJ2-5	TGTGCCAGCAGCCCCCGAGTAGCTTCGGGGGAGACCCAGTACTTC	CASSPRVASGETQYF
-	TRBV7-9	-	TRBJ1-5	TGTGCCAGCAGCCCGAATGGGGGCCAGCCCCAGCATTTT	CASSPNGGQPQHF
TRBD2	TRBV7-2	-	TRBJ2-1	TGTGCCAGCAGCAATAGCGGGGGCTCCTACAATGAGCAGTTCTTC	CASSNSGGSYNEQFF
-	TRBV9	-	TRBJ1-1	TGTGCCAGCAGCGTAGTAGGGGTCACTGAAGCTTTCTTT	CASSVVGVTEAFF
-	TRBV9	-	TRBJ2-7	TGTGCCAGCAGTGATGGGACGCCTTGGGTCGAGCAGTACTTC	CASSDGTPWVEQYF
TRBD1	TRBV19	-	TRBJ1-1	TGTGCCAGTAGAGCCGACGGGACAGCGACAAGACGAGCTTTCTTT	CASRADGTATRRAFF
TRBD1	TRBV18	-	TRBJ1-1	TGTGCCAGCTCACCAAGCTTGGACAGGGACACTGAAGCTTTCTTT	CASSPSLDRDTEAFF
TRBD1	TRBV7-8	-	TRBJ1-5	TGTGCCAGCAGCTCGGACAGGGGGTCGATCAATCAGCCCCAGCATTTT	CASSSDRGSINQPQHF
TRBD2	TRBV2	-	TRBJ2-3	TGTGCCAGCAGGAAGGTCGCTAGCGGGGGCACAGATACGCAGTATTTT	CASRKVASGGTDTQYF
-	TRBV12-5	-	TRBJ1-1	TGTGCTAGTGGTCCCCGCGGGGGACGGATCACTGAAGCTTTCTTT	CASGPRGGRITEAFF
TRBD2	TRBV27	-	TRBJ2-3	TGTGCCAGCTGGCGAGCGGGAACAGATACGCAGTATTTT	CASWRAGTDTQYF
TRBD2	TRBV15	-	TRBJ2-1	TGTGCCACCAGCAGGGGACTAGCGGGCAATGAGCAGTTCTTC	CATSRGLAGNEQFF
-	TRBV7-2	once	TRBJ1-2	TGTGCCAGCAGATCCGGGACGAATGGCTACACCTTC	CASRSGTNGYTF
TRBD1	TRBV6-6	-	TRBJ2-2	TGTGCCAGCAGTTACTGGACAGGGGGCGGCGGGGAGCTGTTTTTT	CASSYWTGGGGELFF
TRBD1	TRBV9	-	TRBJ1-1	TGTGCCAGCAGCCCCCGGACAGGGGGCTACGGAGCTTTCTTT	CASSPRTGGYGAFF
-	TRBV11-2	-	TRBJ1-2	TGTGCCAGCAGCTTAGTAGCAGGGGTGGGGTATGGCTACACCTTC	CASSLVAGVGYGYTF
-	TRBV29-1	-	TRBJ2-6	TGCAGCGTTGAAAGAGTCTCTGGGGCCAACGTCCTGACTTTC	CSVERVSGANVLTF
-	TRBV5-8	-	TRBJ2-3	TGTGCCAGCAGCTCTCGCCGATACACAGATACGCAGTATTTT	CASSSRRYTDTQYF
TRBD2	TRBV9	-	TRBJ2-7	TGTGCCAGCAGCGTGGACTCTAGCGGAGCTACCTACGAGCAGTACTTC	CASSVDSSGATYEQYF
-	TRBV27	-	TRBJ1-1	TGTGCCAGCGCGAGCCCAAACCGCCTCATTGGGGCTTTCTTT	CASASPNRLIGAFF
-	TRBV5-4	-	TRBJ2-1	TGTGCCAGCAGCTTGGGGGGGCCCGGGTACAATGAGCAGTTCTTC	CASSLGGPGYNEQFF
-	TRBV7-9	-	TRBJ1-1	TGTGCCAGCAGCGACACAACGAGGCGGTCTGAAGCTTTCTTT	CASSDTTRRSEAFF
-	TRBV18	-	TRBJ2-3	TGTGCCAGCTCACCACCAGGGGGGAAAGATACGCAGTATTTT	CASSPPGGKDTQYF
TRBD1	TRBV7-3	-	TRBJ1-1	TGTGCCAGCAGCCCGGGACAGGGGAACACTGAAGCTTTCTTT	CASSPGQGNTEAFF
-	TRBV5-1	-	TRBJ2-7	TGCGCCAGCAGCTTGGAGGGGACGTTTTACGAGCAGTACTTC	CASSLEGTFYEQYF
TRBD2	TRBV28	once	TRBJ2-3	TGTGCCAGCCAATCGGGGGGGCGCACAGATACGCAGTATTTT	CASQSGGRTDTQYF
-	TRBV4-3	few	TRBJ1-1	TGCGCCAGCAGCCGGACAGCCGCTAACACTGAAGCTTTCTTT	CASSRTAANTEAFF
-	TRBV18	-	TRBJ1-1	TGTGCCAGCTCACCCTATCCCCTTCTCGTGAACACTGAAGCTTTCTTT	CASSPYPLLVNTEAFF
TRBD1	TRBV7-9	-	TRBJ1-1	TGTGCCAGCAGCTCAGACCCGACAGGGGTCAAGGGCACTGAAGCTTTCTTT	CASSSDPTGVKGTEAFF
-	TRBV19	once	TRBJ2-7	TGTGCCAGTAGTATTTCAGAGAATACCTACGAGCAGTACTTC	CASSISENTYEQYF
-	TRBV6-5	-	TRBJ1-2	TGTGCCAGCAGGTCCGGGGGAATCTATGGCTACACCTTC	CASRSGGIYGYTF
-	TRBV5-1	-	TRBJ2-1	TGCGCCAGCAGCTTGACCGGGACCAACAATGAGCAGTTCTTC	CASSLTGTNNEQFF
TRBD1	TRBV11-2	-	TRBJ2-1	TGTGCCAGCAGCCAATCAGGGGGCGGGATAAATGAGCAGTTCTTC	CASSQSGGGINEQFF
-	TRBV4-2	-	TRBJ2-7	TGTGCCAGCAGCCAAGGTGAAGGACTCTTGTACGAGCAGTACTTC	CASSQGEGLLYEQYF
-	TRBV19	-	TRBJ2-7	TGTGCCAGTAGTAGGCGGGACAGATTCTACGAGCAGTACTTC	CASSRRDRFYEQYF
-	TRBV7-2	-	TRBJ1-3	TGTGCCAGCAGCTTAGTAGGCTCTGGAAACACCATATATTTT	CASSLVGSGNTIYF
-	TRBV5-4	-	TRBJ1-1	TGTGCCAGCAGCTTGGTTATGGGGCCTGAAGCTTTCTTT	CASSLVMGPEAFF
-	TRBV5-4	few	TRBJ2-5	TGTGCCAGCAGCTTGGTAGGGCGGGAGACCCAGTACTTC	CASSLVGRETQYF
-	TRBV28	-	TRBJ1-5	TGTGCCAGCAGTTCCCCCGGGGCCTCCAATCAGCCCCAGCATTTT	CASSSPGASNQPQHF
TRBD1	TRBV6-5	-	TRBJ1-3	TGTGCCAGCAGTTACTCCTTTACAGGGGCCGGAAACGCCATATATTTT	CASSYSFTGAGNAIYF
-	TRBV4-2	-	TRBJ2-7	TGTGCCAGCAGCCAAGAGGGTAGCGGAGTATACGAGCAGTACTTC	CASSQEGSGVYEQYF
-	TRBV7-9	-	TRBJ2-7	TGTGCCAGCAGCTTAGAGACAGTCTCCTACGAGCAGTACTTC	CASSLETVSYEQYF
-	TRBV6-6	-	TRBJ2-1	TGTGCCAGCAGTTACTCACAGGGTAGGCGTGAGCAGTTCTTC	CASSYSQGRREQFF
-	TRBV7-2	-	TRBJ1-2	TGTGCCAGCAGCTTAGATACGAGGACCATCTATGGCTACACCTTC	CASSLDTRTIYGYTF